These 2 T cell receptor beta chains were sequenced from one sample in a study of blood T cell repertoires in COVID-19. Measured with immunoSEQ multiplex PCR; TCRdb has only the in-frame clones, and not every one. Of about 89,000 clones listed, around three quarters are singletons. The sequenced sample was peripheral blood. Receptors originate from a human donor in a cohort sampled during active COVID-19.

The chain is built from TRBV5-6 and TRBJ1-2; unclear D gene. The germline CDR1 and CDR2 sequences are SGHDT and YYEEEE. The ends were cut back, 4 bases at V and 6 bases at J, with 13 bases in the middle. CDR3 size: 13 residues. The CDR3 is CASSLPEGNGYTF. The CDR3 DNA follows: TGTGCCAGCAGCCTCCCGGAGGGTAATGGCTACACCTTC.

V and J are TRBV30 and TRBJ1-3; unclear D gene. CDR3 length: 19 residues. Between the trimmed V and J ends, which lost 5 bases and 0 bases, there was a span of 26 bases. Germline CDR1 is GTSNPN and CDR2 is SVGIG (reference sequence). The CDR3 coding sequence is TGTGCCTGGGCGAAGAGGATTGGGAGAGCGATGGGCTCTGGAAACACCATATATTTT. Its translation: CAWAKRIGRAMGSGNTIYF.